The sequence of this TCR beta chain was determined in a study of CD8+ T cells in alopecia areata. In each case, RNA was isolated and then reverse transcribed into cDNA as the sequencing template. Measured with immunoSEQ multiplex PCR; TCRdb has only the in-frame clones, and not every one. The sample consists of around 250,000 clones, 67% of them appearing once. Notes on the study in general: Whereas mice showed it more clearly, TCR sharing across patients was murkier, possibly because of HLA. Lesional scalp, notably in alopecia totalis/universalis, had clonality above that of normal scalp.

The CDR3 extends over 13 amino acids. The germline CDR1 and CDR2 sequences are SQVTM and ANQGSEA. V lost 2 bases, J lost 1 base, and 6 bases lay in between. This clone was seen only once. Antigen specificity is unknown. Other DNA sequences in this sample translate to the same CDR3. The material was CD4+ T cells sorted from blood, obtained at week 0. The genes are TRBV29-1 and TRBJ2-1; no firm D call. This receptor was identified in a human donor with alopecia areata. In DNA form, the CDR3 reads TGCAGCGTTGAAAGCGATTCCTACAATGAGCAGTTCTTC. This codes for CSVESDSYNEQFF.